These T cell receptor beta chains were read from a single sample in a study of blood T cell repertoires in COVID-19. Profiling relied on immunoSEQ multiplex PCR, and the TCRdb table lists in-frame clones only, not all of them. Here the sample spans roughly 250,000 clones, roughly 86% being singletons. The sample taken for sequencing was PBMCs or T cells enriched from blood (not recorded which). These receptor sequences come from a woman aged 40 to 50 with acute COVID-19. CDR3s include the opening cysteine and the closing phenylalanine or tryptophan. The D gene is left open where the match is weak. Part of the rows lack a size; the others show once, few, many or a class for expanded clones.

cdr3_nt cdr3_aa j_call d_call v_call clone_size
TGTGCCAGCAGCCTCCCCGGGGAGCTGTTTTTT CASSLPGELFF TRBJ2-2 . TRBV11-2 .
TGTGCCAGTAGTAGAGGGACTAGCGGGGGGAGGTCGGTCTTC CASSRGTSGGRSVF TRBJ2-1 TRBD2 TRBV19 .
TGTGCCAGCAGTGGGGACAACTCCGTCTACGAGCAGTACTTC CASSGDNSVYEQYF TRBJ2-7 . TRBV2 .
TGTGCCAGCAGCTTGGAGGGTCTAGCGGGAGTGCGCAATGAGCAGTTCTTC CASSLEGLAGVRNEQFF TRBJ2-1 TRBD2 TRBV5-5 .
TGTGCCATCAGTGCGGACAGGGTGACTCAGCCCCAGCATTTT CAISADRVTQPQHF TRBJ1-5 TRBD1 TRBV10-3 .
TGTGCCAGCAGCCTAGGAGCTGCTGAGCAGTTCTTC CASSLGAAEQFF TRBJ2-1 . TRBV3-1/TRBV3-2 .
TGTGCCAGCAGCCCCCTGGGCGTTGCAACTAATGAAAAACTGTTTTTT CASSPLGVATNEKLFF TRBJ1-4 . TRBV3-1/TRBV3-2 .
TGTGCCAGCAGCCTAAGCAGCCTAGCGGGGCCGTCCTACGAGCAGTACTTC CASSLSSLAGPSYEQYF TRBJ2-7 TRBD2 TRBV13 .
TGTGCTAGTGCTCAATCCGGGACTTCCTTTTACGAGCAGTACTTC CASAQSGTSFYEQYF TRBJ2-7 . TRBV12-5 .
TGTGCCAGCAGCCATCCCGGGAGGGGGAGTCCCGGGGAGCTGTTTTTT CASSHPGRGSPGELFF TRBJ2-2 TRBD2 TRBV4-2 .
TGTGCCAGCAGCGCCATAGGGGAGGGTACAGATACGCAGTATTTT CASSAIGEGTDTQYF TRBJ2-3 TRBD2 TRBV9 .
TGTGCCAGCAGCTTAGCGCGGCGCACAGATACGCAGTATTTT CASSLARRTDTQYF TRBJ2-3 . TRBV7-9 .
TGTGCCAGCAGCTTGGCCACAGGGGAAGCCGAGCAGTACTTC CASSLATGEAEQYF TRBJ2-7 TRBD1 TRBV5-5 .
TGTGCCAGCAGCCACAGTTACAAAACCCAAGCTTTCTTT CASSHSYKTQAFF TRBJ1-1 . TRBV3-1/TRBV3-2 .
TGTGCCAGCAGCGGACAGGGAAACATTCAGTACTTC CASSGQGNIQYF TRBJ2-4 TRBD1 TRBV28 .
TGTGCCTGGAGTGCCCTGACTAGCGCGAGCACAGATACGCAGTATTTT CAWSALTSASTDTQYF TRBJ2-3 TRBD2 TRBV30 .
TGTGCCAGCAGCTTAGGGACGGGGAACTATGGCTACACCTTC CASSLGTGNYGYTF TRBJ1-2 . TRBV7-9 .
TGCAGTGCTAGTCCCAGGACTAGGGGAGAGCAGTACTTC CSASPRTRGEQYF TRBJ2-7 TRBD2 TRBV20-1 .
TGTGCCAGCAGCTTAGGGATGGCGGGCCAAGAGACCCAGTACTTC CASSLGMAGQETQYF TRBJ2-5 . TRBV11-3 .
TGTGCCAGCAGCCAAGGGTACCGGGCGGGTGGCTACACCTTC CASSQGYRAGGYTF TRBJ1-2 . TRBV3-1/TRBV3-2 .
TGTGCCAGCAGTCCCCGCGGGAGCGGAGGCACAGATACGCAGTATTTT CASSPRGSGGTDTQYF TRBJ2-3 TRBD2 TRBV11-3 .
TGTGCCAGCAGTTTCAACCGGGACAGGGATAACTATGGCTACACCTTC CASSFNRDRDNYGYTF TRBJ1-2 TRBD1 TRBV2 .
TGTGCCTGCGACGTGGCTAGCGGAACGGGGGGGCAGTTCTTC CACDVASGTGGQFF TRBJ2-1 TRBD2 TRBV3-1/TRBV3-2 .
TGTGCCAGCAGCCCTGGACTAGCGGGAGCCTACGAGCAGTACTTC CASSPGLAGAYEQYF TRBJ2-7 TRBD2 TRBV13 .
TGTGCCAGCAGCAGGGGGGGGAACCCCTCCTACAATGAGCAGTTCTTC CASSRGGNPSYNEQFF TRBJ2-1 . TRBV16 .
TGTGCCAGCAGCTTCTCTTACAAGAACACTGAAGCTTTCTTT CASSFSYKNTEAFF TRBJ1-1 . TRBV7-8 .
TGTGCCAGCAGCTTAGAAGGGTGGCTAGCGGGTCATGGGGCCACAGATACGCAGTATTTT CASSLEGWLAGHGATDTQYF TRBJ2-3 TRBD2 TRBV11-3 .
TGTGCCAGCAGCCAAGAGCAGGGCCGGCAAGATACGCAGTATTTT CASSQEQGRQDTQYF TRBJ2-3 . TRBV4-2 .
TGCGCCAGCAGCCAAGTAGACGGGACCGGGGAGCTGTTTTTT CASSQVDGTGELFF TRBJ2-2 . TRBV4-1 .
TGTGCCAGCAGCTTGGTGAGCGTCTCCTATGGCTACACCTTC CASSLVSVSYGYTF TRBJ1-2 . TRBV5-5 .
TGTGCCAGCGGGAGCGGGAGGGCGGCAGATACGCAGTATTTT CASGSGRAADTQYF TRBJ2-3 TRBD2 TRBV2 .
TGTGCCAGCAGCTTAGCGGCCCGGACTAGCGGGGGCACAGATACGCAGTATTTT CASSLAARTSGGTDTQYF TRBJ2-3 TRBD2 TRBV13 .
TGTGCCATCAGTGAGTCCGGACAGGCCGGCAATCAGCCCCAGCATTTT CAISESGQAGNQPQHF TRBJ1-5 TRBD1 TRBV10-3 once
TGTGCCAGTAGTCGGACAGGGACCCATCAGCCCCAGCATTTT CASSRTGTHQPQHF TRBJ1-5 TRBD1 TRBV19 .
TGTGCCACCAGTGGGTCGGGTGAAGCTTTCTTT CATSGSGEAFF TRBJ1-1 . TRBV24-1 .
TGTGCCAGCAGTGAAGGGCGGACTAGCGGGATCGGAGAGACCCAGTACTTC CASSEGRTSGIGETQYF TRBJ2-5 TRBD2 TRBV6-1 .
TGTGCCAGCAGCCACCGAGGACAGGTGTCAGAGACCCAGTACTTC CASSHRGQVSETQYF TRBJ2-5 TRBD1 TRBV3-1/TRBV3-2 .
TGTGCCAGCAGCCTCGACAGGGGGGATGAGCAGTTCTTC CASSLDRGDEQFF TRBJ2-1 TRBD1 TRBV7-3 .
TGCGCCAGCAGCTCTGGGACAGACTCGACGAACTATGGCTACACCTTC CASSSGTDSTNYGYTF TRBJ1-2 TRBD1 TRBV5-1 .
TGCAGTGCTAGTTCGCCAGGGGTATCACCCCTCCACTTT CSASSPGVSPLHF TRBJ1-6 . TRBV20-1 .
TGTGCCAGCAGAAGGGACAGGTCCCTGAGTACTAGCACAGATACGCAGTATTTT CASRRDRSLSTSTDTQYF TRBJ2-3 TRBD1 TRBV7-9 .
TGTGCCAGCAGCTTGGTCCTGACTAGCGGGAGAGATTACAATGAGCAGTTCTTC CASSLVLTSGRDYNEQFF TRBJ2-1 TRBD2 TRBV5-6 few
TGTGCCAGCAGCTTATATGGAGGCAGGTACGGCTACACCTTC CASSLYGGRYGYTF TRBJ1-2 . TRBV7-8 .
TGTGCCAGTAGTGGACAGGGAACACCCCTCCACTTT CASSGQGTPLHF TRBJ1-6 TRBD1 TRBV19 .
TGTGCCAGCAGTTCCCCAGGAGGGTCCGAGCAGTACTTC CASSSPGGSEQYF TRBJ2-7 . TRBV28 .
TGTGCCAGCAGCTCTAAACAGGGTTCGAACACCATATATTTT CASSSKQGSNTIYF TRBJ1-3 . TRBV5-6 .
TGTGCCAGCAGCCAAGATGGGCGGGGGCAGCAGTACTTC CASSQDGRGQQYF TRBJ2-7 . TRBV14 .
TGCGCCAGCAGCCCAGCGGATAACACTGAAGCTTTCTTT CASSPADNTEAFF TRBJ1-1 . TRBV5-1 .
TGTGCCAGCAGTAAGCGGAACAATGAGCAGTTCTTC CASSKRNNEQFF TRBJ2-1 . TRBV12-3/TRBV12-4 .
TGTGCCAGCAGCGGGCCGGGACAGGGCAGCGGGGCCAACGTCCTGACTTTC CASSGPGQGSGANVLTF TRBJ2-6 TRBD1 TRBV7-9 .
TGTGCCAGTAGTATTCCCGGGAGGCCCCGGGAGACCCAGTACTTC CASSIPGRPRETQYF TRBJ2-5 TRBD2 TRBV19 .